This T cell receptor (beta chain) appears in the sequencing data of a study of breast tumors, draining lymph nodes, adjacent tissues. This clonotype was detected many times. Its cognate antigen is unknown. Overall study results and limits: Tumor T cell lymph node origin was a supported hypothesis, not proven. The data were judged consistent with most tumor T cells coming from lymph node and expanding in tumor. Tumor TCR diversity was below lymph nodes but above nontumor tissue.

TCRdb fed the multiplex PCR reads into MiXCR, producing one record per CDR3 protein. Of around 140,000 distinct CDR3 sequences listed, 20% to 25% are singletons. Breast cancer patients provided tissue from their axillary draining lymph nodes. Specimen: axillary lymph node tissue. This TCR derives from a female donor with breast cancer. Some clones in this sample may be carry-over from other donors' samples.

The CDR3, as DNA: TGCAGTGCTAGCGGGAGCACAGATACGCAGTATTTT. Encoded protein: CSASGSTDTQYF. This chain links TRBV20-1 with TRBJ2-3; D unclear. V was clipped by 3 bases and J by 0 bases, with 4 bases between them. Germline CDR1 and CDR2: DFQATT and SNEGSKA (reference sequence). CDR3 length: 12 amino acids.